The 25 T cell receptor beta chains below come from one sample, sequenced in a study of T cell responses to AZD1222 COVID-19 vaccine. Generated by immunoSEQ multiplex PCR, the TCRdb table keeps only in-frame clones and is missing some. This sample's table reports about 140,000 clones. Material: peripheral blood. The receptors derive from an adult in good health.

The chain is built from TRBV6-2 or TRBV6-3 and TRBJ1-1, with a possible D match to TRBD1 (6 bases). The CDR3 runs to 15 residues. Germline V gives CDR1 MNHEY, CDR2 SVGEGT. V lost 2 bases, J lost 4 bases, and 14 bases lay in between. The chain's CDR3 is CASSYGGGGSTEAFF. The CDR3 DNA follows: TGTGCCAGCAGTTACGGGGGCGGAGGTAGCACTGAAGCTTTCTTT.

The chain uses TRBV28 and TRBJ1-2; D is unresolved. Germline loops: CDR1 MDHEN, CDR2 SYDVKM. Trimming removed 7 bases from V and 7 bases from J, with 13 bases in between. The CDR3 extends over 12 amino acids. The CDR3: CASIPSVGGYTF. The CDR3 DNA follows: TGTGCCAGCATCCCTTCCGTTGGTGGCTACACCTTC.

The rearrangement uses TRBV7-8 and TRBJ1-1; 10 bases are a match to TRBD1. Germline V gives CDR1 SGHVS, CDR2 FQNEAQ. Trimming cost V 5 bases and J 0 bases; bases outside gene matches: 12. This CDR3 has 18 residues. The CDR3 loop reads CASSAPRDRGPMNTEAFF. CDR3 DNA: TGTGCCAGCAGCGCCCCCCGGGACAGGGGACCTATGAACACTGAAGCTTTCTTT.

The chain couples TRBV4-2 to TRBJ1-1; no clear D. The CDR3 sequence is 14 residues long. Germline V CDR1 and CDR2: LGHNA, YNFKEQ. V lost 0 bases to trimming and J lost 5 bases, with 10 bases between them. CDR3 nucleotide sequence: TGTGCCAGCAGCCAAGAAACTGCCCGAACTGAAGCTTTCTTT. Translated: CASSQETARTEAFF.

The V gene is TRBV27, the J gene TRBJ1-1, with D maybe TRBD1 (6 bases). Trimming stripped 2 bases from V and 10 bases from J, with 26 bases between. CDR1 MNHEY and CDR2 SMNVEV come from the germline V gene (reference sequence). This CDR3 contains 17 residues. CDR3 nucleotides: TGTGCCAGCAGTTTAATGTCAGTAGGGGGGAATCTTCGGCGAGCTTTCTTT. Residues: CASSLMSVGGNLRRAFF.

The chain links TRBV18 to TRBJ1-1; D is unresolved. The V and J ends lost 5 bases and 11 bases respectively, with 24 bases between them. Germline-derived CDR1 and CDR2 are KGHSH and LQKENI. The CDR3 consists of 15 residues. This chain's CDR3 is CASSATTGLLTAAFF. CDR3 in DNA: TGTGCCAGCTCAGCGACCACCGGGCTCCTGACGGCTGCTTTCTTT.

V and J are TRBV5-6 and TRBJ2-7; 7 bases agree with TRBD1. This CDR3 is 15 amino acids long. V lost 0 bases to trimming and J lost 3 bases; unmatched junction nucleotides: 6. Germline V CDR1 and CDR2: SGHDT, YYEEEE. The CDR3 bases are TGTGCCAGCAGCTTGGCCGGGACAGAGCTCTACGAGCAGTACTTC. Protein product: CASSLAGTELYEQYF.

The DNA for the CDR3 is TGTGCCAGCAGCCTGGGACAGGGTGAGGATGGCTACACCTTC. Encoded protein: CASSLGQGEDGYTF. The J gene is TRBJ1-2, the V gene TRBV6-6, with 9 bases aligning to TRBD1. CDR3 length: 14 residues. The trim removed 6 bases at V and 6 bases at J, leaving 8 bases unmatched. Germline V CDR1 and CDR2: MNHNY, SVGAGI (reference sequence).

The CDR3 coding sequence is TGTGCCTGGAGTTCGAAATGGGGTAGCGGGGGCCAGGGGGGTGAGCAGTTCTTC. Amino acid sequence: CAWSSKWGSGGQGGEQFF. This chain links TRBV30 with TRBJ2-1; 9 positions agree with TRBD2. The V and J ends lost 2 bases and 9 bases, in that order; junction bases with no gene match: 20. This CDR3 is 18 amino acids long. Germline V gene lookup returns CDR1 GTSNPN and CDR2 SVGIG (reference sequence). Using reference TRBV30 and TRBJ2-1 for the parts outside the CDR3, the full variable domain is SQTIHQWPATLVQPVGSPLSLECTVEGTSNPNLYWYRQAAGRGLQLLFYSVGIGQISSEVPQNLSASRPQDRQFILSSKKLLLSDSGFYLCAWSSKWGSGGQGGEQFFGPGTRLTVL.

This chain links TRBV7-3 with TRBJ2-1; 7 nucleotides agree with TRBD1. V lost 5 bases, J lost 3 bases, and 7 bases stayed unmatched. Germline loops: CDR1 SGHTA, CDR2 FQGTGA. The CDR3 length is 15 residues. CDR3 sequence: CASSTRQGIYNEQFF. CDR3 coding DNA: TGTGCCAGCAGCACCCGACAGGGAATCTACAATGAGCAGTTCTTC.

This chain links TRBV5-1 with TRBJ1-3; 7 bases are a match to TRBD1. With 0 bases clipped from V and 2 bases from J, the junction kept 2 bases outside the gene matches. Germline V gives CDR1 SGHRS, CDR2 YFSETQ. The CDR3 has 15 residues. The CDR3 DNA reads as TGCGCCAGCAGCTTGGCCCAGGGGGCTGGAAACACCATATATTTT. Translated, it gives CASSLAQGAGNTIYF.

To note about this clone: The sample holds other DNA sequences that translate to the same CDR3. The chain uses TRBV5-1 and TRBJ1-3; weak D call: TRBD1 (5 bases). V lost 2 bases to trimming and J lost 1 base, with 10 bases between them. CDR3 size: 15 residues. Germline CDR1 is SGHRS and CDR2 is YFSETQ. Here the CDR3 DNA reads TGCGCCAGCAGCTTTTCTGGGGGTTCTGGAAACACCATATATTTT. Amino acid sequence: CASSFSGGSGNTIYF.

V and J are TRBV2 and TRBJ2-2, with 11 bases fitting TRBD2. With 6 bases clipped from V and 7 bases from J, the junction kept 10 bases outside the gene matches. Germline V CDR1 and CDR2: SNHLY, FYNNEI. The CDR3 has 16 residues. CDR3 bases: TGTGCCAGCAGGGGGACTAGCGGACGCCTTGGCGGGGAGCTGTTTTTT. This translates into CASRGTSGRLGGELFF.

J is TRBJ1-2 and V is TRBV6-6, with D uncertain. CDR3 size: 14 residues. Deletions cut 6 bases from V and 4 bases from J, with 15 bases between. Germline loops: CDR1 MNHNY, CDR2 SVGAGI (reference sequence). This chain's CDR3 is CASRQGTAVYGYTF. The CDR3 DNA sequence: TGTGCCAGCAGACAAGGAACAGCTGTCTATGGCTACACCTTC.

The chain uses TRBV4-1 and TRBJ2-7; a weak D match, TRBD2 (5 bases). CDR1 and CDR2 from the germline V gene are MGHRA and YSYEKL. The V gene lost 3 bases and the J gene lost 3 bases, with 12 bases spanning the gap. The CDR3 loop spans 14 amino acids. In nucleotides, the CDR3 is TGCGCCAGCAGCCAGGTTGGACTCTTCTACGAGCAGTACTTC. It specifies CASSQVGLFYEQYF.

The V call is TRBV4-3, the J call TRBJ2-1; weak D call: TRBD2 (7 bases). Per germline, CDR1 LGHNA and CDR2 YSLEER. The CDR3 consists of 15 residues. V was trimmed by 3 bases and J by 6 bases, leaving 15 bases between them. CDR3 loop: CASSHRLGGLNEQFF. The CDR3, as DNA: TGCGCCAGCAGCCACCGGCTCGGGGGGCTCAATGAGCAGTTCTTC.

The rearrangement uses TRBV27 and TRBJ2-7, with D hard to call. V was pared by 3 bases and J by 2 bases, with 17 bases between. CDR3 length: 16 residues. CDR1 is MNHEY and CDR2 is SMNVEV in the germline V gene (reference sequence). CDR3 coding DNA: TGTGCCAGCAGTTTCCTCGTATCCGGCGGACCCTACGAGCAGTACTTC. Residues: CASSFLVSGGPYEQYF.

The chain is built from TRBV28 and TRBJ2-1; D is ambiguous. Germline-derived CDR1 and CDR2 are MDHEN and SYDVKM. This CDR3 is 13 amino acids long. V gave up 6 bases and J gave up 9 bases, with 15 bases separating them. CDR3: CASSPAPLGEQFF. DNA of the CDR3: TGTGCCAGCAGCCCCGCCCCATTGGGTGAGCAGTTCTTC.

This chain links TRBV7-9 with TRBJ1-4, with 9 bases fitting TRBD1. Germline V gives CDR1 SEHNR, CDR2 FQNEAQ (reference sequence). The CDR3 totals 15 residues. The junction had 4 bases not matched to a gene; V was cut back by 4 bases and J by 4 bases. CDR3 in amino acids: CASSSTGGNNEKLFF. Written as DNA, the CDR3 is TGTGCCAGCAGCTCGACAGGGGGGAATAATGAAAAACTGTTTTTT.

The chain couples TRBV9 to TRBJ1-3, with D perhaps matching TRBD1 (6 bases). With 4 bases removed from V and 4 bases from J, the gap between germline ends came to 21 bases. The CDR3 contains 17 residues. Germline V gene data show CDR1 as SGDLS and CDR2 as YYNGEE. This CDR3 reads CASSSHPTGGPGNTIYF. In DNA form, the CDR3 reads TGTGCCAGCAGCTCCCACCCCACGGGGGGGCCAGGAAACACCATATATTTT. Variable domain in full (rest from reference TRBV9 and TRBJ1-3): DSGVTQTPKHLITATGQRVTLRCSPRSGDLSVYWYQQSLDQGLQFLIQYYNGEERAKGNILERFSAQQFPDLHSELNLSSLELGDSALYFCASSSHPTGGPGNTIYFGEGSWLTVV.

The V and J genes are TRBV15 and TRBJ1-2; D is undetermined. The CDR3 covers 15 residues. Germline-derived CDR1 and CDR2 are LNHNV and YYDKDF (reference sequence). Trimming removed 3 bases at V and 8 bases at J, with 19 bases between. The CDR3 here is CATSSSEQYLLGYTF. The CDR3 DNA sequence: TGTGCCACCAGCAGTTCAGAGCAGTATTTACTGGGCTACACCTTC.

The CDR3 loop is CASSRGAGDTGELFF. CDR3 nucleotide sequence: TGCGCCAGCAGCCGAGGAGCGGGGGACACCGGGGAGCTGTTTTTT. This chain connects TRBV4-3 to TRBJ2-2, with 8 bases identical to TRBD2. The CDR3 contains 15 residues. V was pared by 4 bases and J by 3 bases, with 4 bases of the junction left unmatched. In germline, CDR1 is LGHNA, CDR2 YSLEER.

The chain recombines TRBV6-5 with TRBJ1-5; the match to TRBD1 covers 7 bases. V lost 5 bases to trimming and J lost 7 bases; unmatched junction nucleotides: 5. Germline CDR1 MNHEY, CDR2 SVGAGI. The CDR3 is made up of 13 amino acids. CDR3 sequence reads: CASSRTGLQPQHF. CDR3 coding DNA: TGTGCCAGCAGTCGGACAGGTTTGCAGCCCCAGCATTTT.

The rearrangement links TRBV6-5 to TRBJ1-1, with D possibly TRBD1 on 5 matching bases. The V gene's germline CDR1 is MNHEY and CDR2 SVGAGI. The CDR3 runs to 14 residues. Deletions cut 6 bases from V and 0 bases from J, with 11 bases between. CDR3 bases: TGTGCCAGCAGATACGGGACTGTGAACACTGAAGCTTTCTTT. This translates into CASRYGTVNTEAFF.

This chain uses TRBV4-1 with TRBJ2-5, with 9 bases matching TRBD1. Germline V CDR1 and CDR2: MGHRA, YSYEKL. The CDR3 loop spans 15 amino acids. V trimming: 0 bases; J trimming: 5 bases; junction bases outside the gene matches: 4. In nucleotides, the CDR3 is TGCGCCAGCAGCCAAGAAACAGGGGGCGGTGAGACCCAGTACTTC. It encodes CASSQETGGGETQYF.